The 21 T cell receptor beta chains below all came from one sample that was sequenced in a study of blood T cell repertoires in COVID-19 (TCRdb year 2020). The receptor library was made with the immunoSEQ multiplex PCR assay. Not all clones reach the TCRdb copy of this immuneACCESS table, which keeps in-frame sequences only. Checked studies attribute under half of the gap to unresolved V genes and leave the rest unexplained. This sample is represented by more than 200,000 clones; around nine tenths of them were singletons. In total, the top ten clones hold roughly 1.6% of the sample. Material: PBMCs or T cells enriched from blood (not recorded which). The source is a woman between 45 and 60 years old who had recovered from COVID-19.

This sequence joins TRBV4-2 and TRBJ2-2; 8 bases line up with TRBD2. CDR1 is LGHNA and CDR2 is YNFKEQ in the germline V gene. Trimming removed 4 bases from V and 4 bases from J; junction bases left unmatched: 14. This CDR3 is built from 18 residues. CDR3 bases: TGTGCCAGCAGCCGCGACCTTTCTACTAGCGGTCTCACCGGGGAGCTGTTTTTT. Its protein is CASSRDLSTSGLTGELFF.

The rearrangement joins TRBV7-2 to TRBJ1-1; no reliable D call. V was cut by 3 bases and J by 4 bases, with 9 bases left in between. Per the germline V gene, CDR1 is SGHTA and CDR2 is FQGNSA. The CDR3 totals 13 residues. CDR3 in DNA: TGTGCCAGCAGCTTCCGCCTGGCCACTGAAGCTTTCTTT. Amino acids: CASSFRLATEAFF. Drawing the rest from reference TRBV7-2 and TRBJ1-1, the complete variable domain is GAGVSQSPSNKVTEKGKDVELRCDPISGHTALYWYRQSLGQGLEFLIYFQGNSAPDKSGLPSDRFSAERTGGSVSTLTIQRTQQEDSAVYLCASSFRLATEAFFGQGTRLTVV.

The chain combines TRBV11-1 with TRBJ2-1; 7 bases are a match to TRBD1. This CDR3 region has 15 residues. CDR1 SGHAT and CDR2 FQDESV come from the germline V gene (reference sequence). J was trimmed by 4 bases and V by 5 bases; bases with no gene match: 8. CDR3 sequence (DNA): TGTGCCAGCAGCCAGGGACAGACAATTTACAATGAGCAGTTCTTC. Protein sequence: CASSQGQTIYNEQFF.

The rearrangement links TRBV28 to TRBJ1-2; TRBD1 agrees at 9 bases. From germline, CDR1 is MDHEN and CDR2 SYDVKM. This CDR3 contains 14 residues. With V trimmed by 6 bases and J by 2 bases, 4 bases remained unmatched. CDR3 amino acids: CASRRTGANYGYTF. CDR3 coding DNA: TGTGCCAGCAGGCGGACAGGGGCAAACTATGGCTACACCTTC.

The chain couples TRBV9 to TRBJ2-7; 8 bases agree with TRBD2. The CDR3 runs to 14 residues. Per germline, CDR1 SGDLS and CDR2 YYNGEE. Losses at the gene ends were 6 bases for V and 3 bases for J; bases not matched to a gene: 8. CDR3 sequence reads: CASTRGTSGYEQYF. CDR3 nucleotides: TGTGCCAGCACGAGAGGAACTAGCGGCTACGAGCAGTACTTC.

This chain links TRBV30 with TRBJ2-1; a weak D match, TRBD2 (6 bases). Looked up from germline, CDR1 is GTSNPN and CDR2 is SVGIG (reference sequence). The germline V and J ends were trimmed by 2 bases and 6 bases, with 8 bases remaining between them. This CDR3 is built from 12 residues. The DNA of the CDR3 is TGTGCCTGGAGTTTGCGGGGCAATGAGCAGTTCTTC. This encodes CAWSLRGNEQFF.

The J gene is TRBJ2-2, the V gene TRBV18; 7 bases fit TRBD1. Germline V lookup: CDR1 KGHSH, CDR2 LQKENI. The CDR3 loop spans 15 amino acids. V shed 6 bases and J 1 base; nucleotides not matched to a gene: 5. For the CDR3, the DNA is TGTGCCAGCTCGTGGACAGGCCTGAACACCGGGGAGCTGTTTTTT. It specifies CASSWTGLNTGELFF. The full variable domain, completed using reference TRBV18 and TRBJ2-2, is NAGVMQNPRHLVRRRGQEARLRCSPMKGHSHVYWYRQLPEEGLKFMVYLQKENIIDESGMPKERFSAEFPKEGPSILRIQQVVRGDSAAYFCASSWTGLNTGELFFGEGSRLTVL.

The CDR3 here is CASSISAGTNGYTF. In DNA form, the CDR3 reads TGTGCCAGTAGTATCTCGGCAGGGACAAATGGCTACACCTTC. V gene TRBV19 combines with J gene TRBJ1-2, with D perhaps matching TRBD1 (6 bases). The germline CDR1 and CDR2 sequences are LNHDA and SQIVND (reference sequence). The CDR3 has 14 residues. Trimming left V 3 bases short and J 6 bases short, with 14 bases between. The whole variable domain, filled in from reference TRBV19 and TRBJ1-2, reads DGGITQSPKYLFRKEGQNVTLSCEQNLNHDAMYWYRQDPGQGLRLIYYSQIVNDFQKGDIAEGYSVSREKKESFPLTVTSAQKNPTAFYLCASSISAGTNGYTFGSGTRLTVV.

The chain recombines TRBV7-9 with TRBJ1-1; tentatively, D is TRBD1 (5 bases). CDR1 and CDR2 from the germline V gene are SEHNR and FQNEAQ (reference sequence). The length of the CDR3 is 12 residues. Trimming took off 3 bases at V and 6 bases at J, with 8 bases between the two ends. CDR3 sequence: CASSLTVSEAFF. In DNA, the CDR3 is TGTGCCAGCAGCTTGACAGTCTCTGAAGCTTTCTTT.

The chain has TRBV5-1 and TRBJ2-5; 7 bases agree with TRBD1. V dropped 4 bases and J dropped 0; count of bases not matched to a gene: 6. Looked up from germline, CDR1 is SGHRS and CDR2 is YFSETQ. CDR3 length: 15 amino acids. The chain's CDR3 is CASSIPGTDQETQYF. For the CDR3, the DNA is TGCGCCAGCAGCATCCCCGGGACAGACCAAGAGACCCAGTACTTC.

This clone turned up a few times. The J gene is TRBJ2-7, the V gene TRBV11-1; no reliable D call. V was cut by 0 bases and J by 2 bases, with 11 bases left in between. This CDR3 is 15 amino acids long. Germline CDR1 and CDR2: SGHAT and FQDESV (reference sequence). The CDR3 protein is CASSLAASETYEQYF. The CDR3 DNA is TGTGCCAGCAGCTTAGCGGCTTCGGAGACCTACGAGCAGTACTTC.

The rearrangement joins TRBV20-1 to TRBJ2-1; TRBD1 is a possible D gene (5 bases). This CDR3 is 14 amino acids long. Deletions cut 3 bases from V and 0 bases from J, with 9 bases between. Germline V gene sequence: CDR1 DFQATT, CDR2 SNEGSKA (reference sequence). CDR3 region: CSASNRNSYNEQFF. As DNA, the CDR3 is TGCAGTGCTAGTAACAGGAACTCCTACAATGAGCAGTTCTTC.

V is TRBV2 and J is TRBJ2-1, with 11 bases matching TRBD2. Germline CDR1 and CDR2: SNHLY and FYNNEI. J was trimmed by 7 bases and V by 2 bases; bases with no gene match: 7. The CDR3 totals 16 residues. The CDR3 DNA follows: TGTGCCAGCAGTGAAATGTGGGCTAGCGGGGGGAATGAGCAGTTCTTC. Translating gives CASSEMWASGGNEQFF. Based on the CDR3 plus reference TRBV2 and TRBJ2-1, the full variable domain is EPEVTQTPSHQVTQMGQEVILRCVPISNHLYFYWYRQILGQKVEFLVSFYNNEISEKSEIFDDQFSVERPDGSNFTLKIRSTKLEDSAMYFCASSEMWASGGNEQFFGPGTRLTVL.

The chain uses TRBV10-3 and TRBJ2-3; TRBD1 aligns across 12 bases. Germline V CDR1 and CDR2: ENHRY, SYGVKD. The CDR3 is 15 residues long. With V trimmed by 6 bases and J by 3 bases, 4 bases remained unmatched. The CDR3 loop is CAIREGQGATDTQYF. In DNA, the CDR3 is TGTGCCATCAGGGAGGGACAGGGGGCGACAGATACGCAGTATTTT.

V is TRBV4-1 and J is TRBJ2-1, with 10 nucleotides matching TRBD2. V was pared by 2 bases and J by 7 bases, with 11 bases of the junction left unmatched. The CDR3 has 17 amino acids. CDR1 MGHRA and CDR2 YSYEKL come from the germline V gene. For the CDR3, the DNA is TGCGCCAGCAGCCAAAGGGCCCTAGCGGGGGTGGGAAATGAGCAGTTCTTC. Residues: CASSQRALAGVGNEQFF.

This chain connects TRBV2 to TRBJ2-7; D may be TRBD2 (5 bases). V was clipped by 3 bases and J by 7 bases, with 13 bases between them. The germline V gene encodes CDR1 SNHLY and CDR2 FYNNEI. CDR3 size: 13 residues. CDR3 protein: CASSERALVEQYF. Written as DNA, the CDR3 is TGTGCCAGCAGTGAGCGGGCTCTGGTTGAGCAGTACTTC.

This clone was seen a single time. The chain recombines TRBV28 with TRBJ1-1; TRBD1 might be the D (5 bases). This CDR3 region has 14 residues. Trimming pared 6 bases from V and 1 base from J, leaving 12 bases between. Per germline, CDR1 MDHEN and CDR2 SYDVKM. The CDR3, as DNA: TGTGCCAGCAGGCCCGACAGACGGAACACTGAAGCTTTCTTT. Its translation: CASRPDRRNTEAFF.

The J gene is TRBJ2-5, the V gene TRBV19; 7 bases fit TRBD2. This CDR3 spans 15 amino acids. Germline CDR1 reads LNHDA; CDR2 reads SQIVND (reference sequence). V trimming: 6 bases; J trimming: 5 bases; junction bases outside the gene matches: 12. The CDR3 loop reads CASRGMRELAETQYF. Here the CDR3 DNA reads TGTGCCAGTAGGGGTATGCGGGAGCTCGCGGAGACCCAGTACTTC.

This chain links TRBV5-1 with TRBJ2-1; TRBD2 matches 10 bases. This CDR3 is 20 amino acids long. Per the germline V gene, CDR1 is SGHRS and CDR2 is YFSETQ. V trimming: 0 bases; J trimming: 0 bases; junction bases outside the gene matches: 12. CDR3 sequence: CASSLGLLAGRQASYNEQFF. In DNA form, the CDR3 reads TGCGCCAGCAGCTTGGGCCTACTAGCGGGACGCCAGGCCTCCTACAATGAGCAGTTCTTC.

V gene TRBV4-2 combines with J gene TRBJ2-4, with 10 nucleotides matching TRBD1. This CDR3 is 18 amino acids long. CDR1 is LGHNA, CDR2 YNFKEQ, per germline. Trimming cost V 5 bases and J 2 bases; bases outside gene matches: 12. CDR3 sequence: CASSFETGGSATKNIQYF. The CDR3 DNA reads TGTGCCAGCAGCTTCGAGACAGGGGGCTCGGCGACCAAAAACATTCAGTACTTC.

The chain employs TRBV27 and TRBJ1-2; 11 bases are shared with TRBD1. In germline, CDR1 is MNHEY, CDR2 SMNVEV (reference sequence). V lost 5 bases to trimming and J lost 4 bases; unmatched junction nucleotides: 12. CDR3 length: 17 residues. CDR3 sequence: CASSTGQGALGVYGYTF. As DNA, the CDR3 is TGTGCCAGCAGTACAGGACAGGGGGCGCTTGGTGTCTATGGCTACACCTTC.